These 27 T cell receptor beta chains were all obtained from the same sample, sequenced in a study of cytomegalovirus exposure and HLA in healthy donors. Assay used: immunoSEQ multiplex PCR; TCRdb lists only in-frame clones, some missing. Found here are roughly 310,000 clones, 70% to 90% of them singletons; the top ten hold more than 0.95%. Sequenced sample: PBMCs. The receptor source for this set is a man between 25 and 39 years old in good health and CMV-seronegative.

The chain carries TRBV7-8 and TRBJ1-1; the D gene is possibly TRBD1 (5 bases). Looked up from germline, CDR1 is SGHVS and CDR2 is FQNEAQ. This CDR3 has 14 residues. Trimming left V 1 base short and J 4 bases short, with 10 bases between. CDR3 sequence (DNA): TGTGCCAGCAGCTTAGAGCCGGGGGGCACTGAAGCTTTCTTT. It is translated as CASSLEPGGTEAFF.

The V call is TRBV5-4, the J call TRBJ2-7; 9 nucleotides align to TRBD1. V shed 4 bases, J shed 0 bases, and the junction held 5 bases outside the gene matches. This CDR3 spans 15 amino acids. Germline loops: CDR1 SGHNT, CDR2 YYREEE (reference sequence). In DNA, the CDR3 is TGTGCCAGCAGCCCCGGACAGGGGCACTCCTACGAGCAGTACTTC. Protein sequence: CASSPGQGHSYEQYF.

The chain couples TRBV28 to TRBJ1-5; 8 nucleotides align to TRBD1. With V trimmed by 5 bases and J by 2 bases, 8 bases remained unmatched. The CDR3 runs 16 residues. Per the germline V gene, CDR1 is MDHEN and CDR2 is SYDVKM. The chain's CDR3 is CASSQTQGAGNQPQHF. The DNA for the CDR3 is TGTGCCAGCAGTCAAACCCAGGGGGCGGGCAATCAGCCCCAGCATTTT.

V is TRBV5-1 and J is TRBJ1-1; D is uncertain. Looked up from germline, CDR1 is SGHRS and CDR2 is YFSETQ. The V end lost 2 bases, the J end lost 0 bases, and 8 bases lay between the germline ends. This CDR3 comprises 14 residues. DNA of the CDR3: TGCGCCAGCAGCTTCGGAGTTGTGAACACTGAAGCTTTCTTT. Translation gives CASSFGVVNTEAFF.

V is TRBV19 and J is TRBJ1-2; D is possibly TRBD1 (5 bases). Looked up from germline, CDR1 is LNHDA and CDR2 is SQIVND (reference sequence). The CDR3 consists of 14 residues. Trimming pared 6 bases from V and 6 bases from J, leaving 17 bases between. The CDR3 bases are TGTGCCAGTAGCCCAGCGGGGACGGGCCATGGCTACACCTTC. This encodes CASSPAGTGHGYTF. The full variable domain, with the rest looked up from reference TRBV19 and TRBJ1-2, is DGGITQSPKYLFRKEGQNVTLSCEQNLNHDAMYWYRQDPGQGLRLIYYSQIVNDFQKGDIAEGYSVSREKKESFPLTVTSAQKNPTAFYLCASSPAGTGHGYTFGSGTRLTVV.

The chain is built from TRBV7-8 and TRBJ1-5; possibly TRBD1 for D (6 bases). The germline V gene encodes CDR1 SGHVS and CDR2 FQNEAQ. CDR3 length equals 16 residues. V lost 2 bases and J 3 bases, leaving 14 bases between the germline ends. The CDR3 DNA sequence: TGTGCCAGCAGCTTACTGGGTGGACAGTTCAATCAGCCCCAGCATTTT. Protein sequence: CASSLLGGQFNQPQHF.

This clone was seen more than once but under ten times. CDR3 nucleotides: TGTGCCTGGAGCCCATCGTCGGGGTACGGCTACACCTTC. Encoded protein: CAWSPSSGYGYTF. The chain combines TRBV30 with TRBJ1-2; the D is unclear. Germline CDR1 reads GTSNPN; CDR2 reads SVGIG (reference sequence). The CDR3 spans 13 residues. V was pared by 3 bases and J by 8 bases, with 16 bases between.

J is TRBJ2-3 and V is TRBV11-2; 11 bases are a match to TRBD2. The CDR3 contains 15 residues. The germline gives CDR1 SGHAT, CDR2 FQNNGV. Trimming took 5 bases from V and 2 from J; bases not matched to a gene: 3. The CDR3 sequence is CASSASGGYTDTQYF. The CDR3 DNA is TGTGCCAGCAGCGCTAGCGGGGGGTACACAGATACGCAGTATTTT.

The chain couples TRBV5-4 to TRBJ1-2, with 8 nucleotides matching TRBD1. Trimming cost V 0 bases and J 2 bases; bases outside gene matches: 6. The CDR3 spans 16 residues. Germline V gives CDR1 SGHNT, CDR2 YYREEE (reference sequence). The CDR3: CASSLGWDRKNYGYTF. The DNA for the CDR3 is TGTGCCAGCAGCTTGGGATGGGACAGGAAGAACTATGGCTACACCTTC.

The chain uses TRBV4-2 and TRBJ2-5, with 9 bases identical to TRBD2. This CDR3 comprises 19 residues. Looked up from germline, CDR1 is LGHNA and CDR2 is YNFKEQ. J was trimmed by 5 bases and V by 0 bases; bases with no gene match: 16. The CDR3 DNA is TGTGCCAGCAGCCAAGATCTTGCTAGCGGGGACGGTTCCTGGGAGACCCAGTACTTC. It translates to CASSQDLASGDGSWETQYF.

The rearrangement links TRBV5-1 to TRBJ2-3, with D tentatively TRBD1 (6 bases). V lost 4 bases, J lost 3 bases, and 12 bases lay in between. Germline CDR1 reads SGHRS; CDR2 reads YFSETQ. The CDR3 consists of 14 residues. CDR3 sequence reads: CASSPLGGTDTQYF. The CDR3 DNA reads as TGCGCCAGCAGCCCGTTAGGGGGAACAGATACGCAGTATTTT.

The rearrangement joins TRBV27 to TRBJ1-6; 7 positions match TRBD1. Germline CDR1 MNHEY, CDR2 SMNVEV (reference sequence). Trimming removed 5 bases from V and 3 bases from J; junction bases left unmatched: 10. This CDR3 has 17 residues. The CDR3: CASSETDRRIYNSPLHF. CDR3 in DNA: TGTGCCAGCAGTGAGACGGACAGGCGAATCTATAATTCACCCCTCCACTTT.

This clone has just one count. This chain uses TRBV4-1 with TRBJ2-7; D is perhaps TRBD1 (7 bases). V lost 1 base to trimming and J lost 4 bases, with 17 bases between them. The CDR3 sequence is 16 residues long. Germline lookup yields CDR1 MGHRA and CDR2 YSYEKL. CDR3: CASSQGGGGGGYEQYF. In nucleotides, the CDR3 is TGCGCCAGCAGCCAAGGAGGGGGCGGAGGGGGGTACGAGCAGTACTTC.

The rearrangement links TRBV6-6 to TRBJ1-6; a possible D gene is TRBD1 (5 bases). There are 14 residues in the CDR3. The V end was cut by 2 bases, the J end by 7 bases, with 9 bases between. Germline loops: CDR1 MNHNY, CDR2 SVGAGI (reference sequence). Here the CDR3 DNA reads TGTGCCAGCAGTTACGACAGACAGAATTCACCCCTCCACTTT. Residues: CASSYDRQNSPLHF.

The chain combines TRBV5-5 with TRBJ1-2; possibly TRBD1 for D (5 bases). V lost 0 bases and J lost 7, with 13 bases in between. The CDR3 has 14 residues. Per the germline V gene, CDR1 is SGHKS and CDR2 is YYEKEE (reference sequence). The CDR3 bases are TGTGCCAGCAGCTTGGAATCAGGGATGGCTGGCTACACCTTC. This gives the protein CASSLESGMAGYTF.

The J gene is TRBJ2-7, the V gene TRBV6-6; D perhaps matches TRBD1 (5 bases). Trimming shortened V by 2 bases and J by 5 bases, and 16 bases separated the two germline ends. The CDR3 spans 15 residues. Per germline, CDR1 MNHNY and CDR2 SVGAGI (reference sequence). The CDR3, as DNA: TGTGCCAGCAGTTACAGCTGGGTTCCGGACAACGAGCAGTACTTC. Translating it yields CASSYSWVPDNEQYF.

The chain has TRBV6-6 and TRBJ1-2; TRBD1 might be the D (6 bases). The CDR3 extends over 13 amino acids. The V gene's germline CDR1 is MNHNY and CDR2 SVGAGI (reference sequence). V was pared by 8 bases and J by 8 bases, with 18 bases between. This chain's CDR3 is CASYGQPQPGYTF. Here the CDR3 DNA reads TGTGCCAGCTATGGACAGCCTCAACCGGGCTACACCTTC.

The CDR3 protein is CASSARTGEVTQYF. CDR3 nucleotide sequence: TGTGCCAGCAGTGCTAGGACAGGGGAGGTGACCCAGTACTTC. The chain uses TRBV9 and TRBJ2-5; TRBD1 matches at 9 bases. CDR3 length: 14 amino acids. Trimming removed 5 bases from V and 7 bases from J; junction bases left unmatched: 9. CDR1 is SGDLS and CDR2 is YYNGEE in the germline V gene.

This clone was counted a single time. The CDR3 DNA follows: TGTGCCAGCAGCCTCGGGGGAGCCCTCCACTTT. Amino acids: CASSLGGALHF. V and J are TRBV11-2 and TRBJ1-6, with D tentatively TRBD1 (5 bases). The V and J ends lost 5 bases and 14 bases respectively, with 10 bases between them. The germline V gene has CDR1 SGHAT and CDR2 FQNNGV. The CDR3 totals 11 residues.

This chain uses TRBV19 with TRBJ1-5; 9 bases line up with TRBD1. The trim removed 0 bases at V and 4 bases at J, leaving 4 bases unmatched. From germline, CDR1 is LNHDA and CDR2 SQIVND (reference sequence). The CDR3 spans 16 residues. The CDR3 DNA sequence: TGTGCCAGTAGTATAGATGCGGGACAGGGAAATCAGCCCCAGCATTTT. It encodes CASSIDAGQGNQPQHF.

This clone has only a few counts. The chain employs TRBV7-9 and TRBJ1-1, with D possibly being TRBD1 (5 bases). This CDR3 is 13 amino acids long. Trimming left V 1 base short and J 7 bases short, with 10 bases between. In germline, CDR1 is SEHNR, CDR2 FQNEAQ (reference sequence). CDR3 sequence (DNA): TGTGCCAGCAGCTTAGGGGAGGGGTATGAAGCTTTCTTT. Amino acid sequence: CASSLGEGYEAFF.

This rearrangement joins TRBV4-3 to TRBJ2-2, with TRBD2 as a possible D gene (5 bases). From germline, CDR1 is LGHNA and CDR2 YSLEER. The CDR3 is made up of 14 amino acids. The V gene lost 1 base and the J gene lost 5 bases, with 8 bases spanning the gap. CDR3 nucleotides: TGCGCCAGCAGCCAAGGCCCGGGGACCGGGGAGCTGTTTTTT. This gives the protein CASSQGPGTGELFF.

CDR3: CASSPGGSSYEQYF. The CDR3 DNA sequence: TGTGCCAGCAGCCCCGGAGGGAGTTCCTACGAGCAGTACTTC. The rearrangement links TRBV5-8 to TRBJ2-7, with D possibly being TRBD2 (6 bases). V was cut by 4 bases and J by 1 base, with 12 bases left in between. The germline gives CDR1 SGHTS, CDR2 YDEGEE. The CDR3 loop spans 14 amino acids.

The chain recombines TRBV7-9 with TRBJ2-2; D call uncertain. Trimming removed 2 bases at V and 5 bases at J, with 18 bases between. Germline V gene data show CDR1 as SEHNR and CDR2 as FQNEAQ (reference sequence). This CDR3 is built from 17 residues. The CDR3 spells CASSLPQRRFETGELFF. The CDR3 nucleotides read TGTGCCAGCAGCTTACCCCAGCGTCGGTTCGAAACCGGGGAGCTGTTTTTT.

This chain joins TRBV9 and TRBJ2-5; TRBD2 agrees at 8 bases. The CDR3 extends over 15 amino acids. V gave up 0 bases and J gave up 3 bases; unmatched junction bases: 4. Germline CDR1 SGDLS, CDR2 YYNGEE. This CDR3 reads CASSVAGGLKETQYF. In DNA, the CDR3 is TGTGCCAGCAGCGTAGCGGGGGGGCTAAAAGAGACCCAGTACTTC.

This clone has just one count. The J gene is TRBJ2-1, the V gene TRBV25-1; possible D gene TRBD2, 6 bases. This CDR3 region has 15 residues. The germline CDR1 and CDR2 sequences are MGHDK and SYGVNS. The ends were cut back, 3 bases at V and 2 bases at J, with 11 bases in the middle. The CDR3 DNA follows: TGTGCCAGCAGTGATTCGCGGGGCCCCTACAATGAGCAGTTCTTC. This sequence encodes CASSDSRGPYNEQFF.

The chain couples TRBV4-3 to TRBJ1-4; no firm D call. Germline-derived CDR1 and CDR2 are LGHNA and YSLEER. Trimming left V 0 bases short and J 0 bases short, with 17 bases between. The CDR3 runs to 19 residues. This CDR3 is CASSQERREVFTTNEKLFF. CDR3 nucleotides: TGCGCCAGCAGCCAAGAACGGAGGGAGGTTTTCACAACTAATGAAAAACTGTTTTTT.